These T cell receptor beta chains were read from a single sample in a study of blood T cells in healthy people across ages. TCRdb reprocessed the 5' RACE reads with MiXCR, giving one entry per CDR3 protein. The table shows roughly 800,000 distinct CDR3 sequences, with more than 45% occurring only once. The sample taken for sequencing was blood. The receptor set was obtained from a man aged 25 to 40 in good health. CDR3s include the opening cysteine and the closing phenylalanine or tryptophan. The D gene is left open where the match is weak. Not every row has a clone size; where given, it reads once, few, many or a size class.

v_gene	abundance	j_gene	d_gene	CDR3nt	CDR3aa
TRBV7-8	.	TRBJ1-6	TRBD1	TGTGCCAGCAGCTTAAGGCTTGGGACAGGGGCGGCACCCCTCCACTTT	CASSLRLGTGAAPLHF
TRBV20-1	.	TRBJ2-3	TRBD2	TGCAGTGCCCAGAGGCCCAGCGGGAGCGCTACTAGCACAGATACGCAGTATTTT	CSAQRPSGSATSTDTQYF
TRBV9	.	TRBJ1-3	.	TGTGCCAGCAACGGCGGGGGATCTGGAAACACCATATATTTT	CASNGGGSGNTIYF
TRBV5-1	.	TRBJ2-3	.	TGCGCCAGCAGCCCACTAGCCTCCGGGAAAGATACGCAGTATTTT	CASSPLASGKDTQYF
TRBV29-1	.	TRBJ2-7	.	TGCAGCGTTCTATCGGACCGGGACGGACGTTCCTACGAGCAGTACTTC	CSVLSDRDGRSYEQYF
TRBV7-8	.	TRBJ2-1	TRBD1	TGTGCCAGCAGCTTCTGGGACAGGGACTACAATGAGCAGTTCTTC	CASSFWDRDYNEQFF
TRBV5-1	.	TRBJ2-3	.	TGCGCCAGCAGCCAGGACTCCGCGAGGACAGATATGCAGTATTTT	CASSQDSARTDMQYF
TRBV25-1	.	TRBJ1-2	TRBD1	TGTGCCAGCAGTGAGGGGGCCGGGACAGGGAGGTATGGCTACACCTTC	CASSEGAGTGRYGYTF
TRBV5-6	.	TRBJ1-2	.	TGTGCCAGCAGCTCCGATTCCCGCTATGGCTACACCTTC	CASSSDSRYGYTF
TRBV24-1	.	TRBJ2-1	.	TGTGCCACCAGTGATCGCGGACAACAGGGTCGGACCACTAATGAGCAGTTCTTC	CATSDRGQQGRTTNEQFF
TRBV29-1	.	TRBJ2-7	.	TGCAGCGTTGCTATAAATGCCTACGAGCAGTACTTC	CSVAINAYEQYF
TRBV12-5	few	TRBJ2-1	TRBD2	TGTGCTAGTGGTTTGGTAACTGTATATGCGGGAGGGGATCACAATGAGCAGTTCTTC	CASGLVTVYAGGDHNEQFF
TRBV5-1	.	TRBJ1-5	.	TGCGCCAGCAGCCCCGACCTGGGCAATCAGCCCCAGCATTTT	CASSPDLGNQPQHF
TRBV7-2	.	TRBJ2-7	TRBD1	TGTGCCAGCAGCGTTCAAGGACAGGGCTCCTACGAGCAGTACTTC	CASSVQGQGSYEQYF
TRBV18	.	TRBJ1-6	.	TGTGCCAGCTCACGAGATCCAGGGGAGGCACCCCTCCACTTT	CASSRDPGEAPLHF
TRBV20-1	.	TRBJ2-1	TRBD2	TGCAGTGCTAGCCCCCTAGCGGAAGCCTACAATGAGCAGTTCTTC	CSASPLAEAYNEQFF
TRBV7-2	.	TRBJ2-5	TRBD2	TGTGCCAGCAGCTCCGGGACTAGTGGAGAGACCCAGTACTTC	CASSSGTSGETQYF
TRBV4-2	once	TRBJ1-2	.	TGTGCCAGCAGCCACTCCCCGGCACCTAACTATGGCTACACCTTC	CASSHSPAPNYGYTF
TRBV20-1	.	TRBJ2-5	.	TGCAGTGCCCCTAGCGTCCAAGAGACCCAGTACTTC	CSAPSVQETQYF
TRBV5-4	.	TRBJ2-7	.	TGTGCCAGCAGCTTCGGTTGGGGGGAGAGGGACGAGCAGTACTTC	CASSFGWGERDEQYF
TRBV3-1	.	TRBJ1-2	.	TGTGCCAGCAGTCGGCTCCAGGGTGGCGGCTACACCTTC	CASSRLQGGGYTF
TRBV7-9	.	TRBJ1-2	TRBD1	TGTGCCAGCGGACGGGACAGTTTCTATGGCTACACCTTC	CASGRDSFYGYTF